This TCR beta chain was found in a study of cytomegalovirus exposure and HLA in healthy donors. Study outcomes and limitations: An observed cluster of highly shared sequence variants was recorded as a likely sequencing artifact. Later, an analysis showed that TCR beta chains associated with HLA were more clonally expanded than others that were equally common. At a 0.05 false discovery rate, a later analysis found 15,000 to 20,000 TCR beta sequences to be associated with HLA alleles.

The PCR was carried out with 60 Vbeta primers and 13 Jbeta primers. The table came from immunoSEQ multiplex PCR; TCRdb's copy has only in-frame clones and leaves some out. The sample includes tens of thousands of clones. Note on this clone: Its target is unknown.

CDR3 length equals 14 residues. Trimming took 2 bases from V and 1 from J, leaving 8 bases between them. CDR1 and CDR2 from the germline V gene are MNHEY and SMNVEV (reference sequence). The rearrangement joins TRBV27 to TRBJ1-1; D is uncertain. The clonotype was recovered from a woman between 40 and 50 years old in good health and CMV-seropositive. Material: PBMCs. The CDR3 region has the DNA TGTGCCAGCAGTTTAGGCGGAGAGAACACTGAAGCTTTCTTT. This translates into CASSLGGENTEAFF.